This T cell receptor beta chain was captured by sequencing in a study of blood T cell repertoires in COVID-19. This CDR3 region has 14 residues. Germline V CDR1 and CDR2: SNHLY, FYNNEI. V gave up 7 bases and J gave up 4 bases, with 16 bases separating them. Clones were sequenced by immunoSEQ multiplex PCR, and TCRdb holds only the in-frame ones, with some missing. The repertoire holds about 270,000 clones, with 86% as singletons. The material sequenced was peripheral blood. The clonotype originates from a woman of 80 years or more with COVID-19, enrolled during active disease. The chain employs TRBV2 and TRBJ2-5; D is perhaps TRBD2 (6 bases). The CDR3 protein is CASTSPGTRETQYF. The CDR3 DNA reads TGTGCCAGCACCAGCCCCGGGACTCGAGAGACCCAGTACTTC.